This T cell receptor beta chain emerged from a study of T cells in tuberculosis. The length of the CDR3 is 15 residues. With 2 bases removed from V and 6 bases from J, the gap between germline ends came to 14 bases. Germline V gives CDR1 MNHNS, CDR2 SASEGT. Here immunoSEQ multiplex PCR was the method, and the copy in TCRdb shows in-frame clones only, minus some. The data show some 34,000 clones, 95% to 97% seen once. The sequence derives from a donor aged 10-29 years with latent tuberculosis or without tuberculosis infection. The chain combines TRBV6-1 with TRBJ2-1; D is perhaps TRBD1 (5 bases). The sequencing input was PBMCs. Here the CDR3 DNA reads TGTGCCAGCAGTGAATTCGTGGCACAGGTCAATGAGCAGTTCTTC. It yields the protein CASSEFVAQVNEQFF.